This TCR beta chain was obtained from a study of post-analysis software for immune sequencing data. Study results and limitations: In patients, TRBV5-6, TRBV5-1 and TRBV20-1 belonged to five TRBV segments found more frequently than in controls. Among multiple sclerosis patients, normalized Chao1 diversity was significantly below that of controls.

V was pared by 6 bases and J by 11 bases, with 11 bases of the junction left unmatched. This CDR3 spans 15 amino acids. For this clonotype: The antigen is not known. This could be a read error, since a much larger clone is one nucleotide away.

Libraries were made from TCR beta cDNA, and they carried unique molecular identifiers. TCRdb used MiXCR to reprocess the PCR reads, holding one entry per CDR3 protein. The sample records over 150,000 distinct CDR3 sequences, roughly 31% being singletons. Sequences were obtained from blood. J is TRBJ2-1 and V is TRBV12-3 or TRBV12-4; 12 bases match TRBD2. This clonotype was obtained from a girl between 5 and 17 years old with multiple sclerosis. CDR3 region: CASSPGLAGLDKQFF. In DNA form, the CDR3 reads TGTGCCAGCAGCCCTGGACTAGCGGGATTGGATAAGCAGTTCTTC.